This T cell receptor beta chain was retrieved from a study of regulatory and conventional T cells in RAG deficiency. As concerns this clone: The target antigen is unknown.

Trimming removed 1 base at V and 4 bases at J, with 13 bases between. Germline V gene sequence: CDR1 SGHTA, CDR2 FQGNSA. This CDR3 has 15 amino acids. Genomic DNA came from blood conventional CD4+ T cells gated CD25-low CD127-high. Study-wide findings and caveats: Other subsets showed approximately 9.6-fold reductions, but Treg unique TCR beta sequences fell roughly 97-fold in these patients.

Libraries were prepared by immunoSEQ multiplex PCR; TCRdb keeps only in-frame clonotypes and omits some of them. The data hold thousands of clones, with approximately 84% observed a single time. The receptor's source is a human donor with RAG deficiency presenting as severe combined immunodeficiency. The sample was CD4+ effector T cells sorted from blood. The chain recombines TRBV7-2 with TRBJ2-5; tentative D call: TRBD1 (6 bases). The chain's CDR3 is CASSLVTGSGETQYF. The CDR3 DNA follows: TGTGCCAGCAGCTTAGTAACAGGGAGCGGAGAGACCCAGTACTTC.